This passage covers 12 T cell receptor beta chains from one sample sequenced in a study of blood T cell repertoires in COVID-19. The repertoire was sequenced with immunoSEQ multiplex PCR; TCRdb's copy has only in-frame clones and lacks some. The sample consists of approximately 260,000 clones, approximately 89% of them appearing once. Sequenced material: peripheral blood. The receptors here all came from a woman in her 70s with COVID-19, enrolled during active disease.

The chain carries TRBV30 and TRBJ2-5, with 16 bases matching TRBD2. Looked up from germline, CDR1 is GTSNPN and CDR2 is SVGIG (reference sequence). With V trimmed by 2 bases and J by 1 base, 7 bases remained unmatched. This CDR3 region has 18 residues. The CDR3 protein is CAWSPGLAGGPGQETQYF. For the CDR3, the DNA is TGTGCCTGGAGTCCGGGACTAGCGGGAGGGCCGGGCCAAGAGACCCAGTACTTC.

The chain joins TRBV24-1 to TRBJ1-1; D is perhaps TRBD1 (5 bases). CDR3 length: 15 residues. Looked up from germline, CDR1 is KGHDR and CDR2 is SFDVKD. The ends were cut back, 9 bases at V and 1 base at J, with 17 bases in the middle. CDR3 nucleotide sequence: TGTGCCACCGGGGCAGGGAAGGTTTGGAACACTGAAGCTTTCTTT. This encodes CATGAGKVWNTEAFF.

This chain connects TRBV28 to TRBJ2-7, with 8 bases identical to TRBD2. After removal of 7 bases from V and 2 bases from J, the junction contained 1 base not matched to a gene. This CDR3 is 12 amino acids long. Germline V gene lookup returns CDR1 MDHEN and CDR2 SYDVKM. Here the CDR3 reads CASTGGAYEQYF. Here the CDR3 DNA reads TGTGCCAGCACGGGGGGGGCCTACGAGCAGTACTTC.

The chain employs TRBV5-6 and TRBJ2-7; D perhaps matches TRBD2 (7 bases). The CDR3 has 16 residues. Trimming left V 0 bases short and J 6 bases short, with 19 bases between. The germline gives CDR1 SGHDT, CDR2 YYEEEE. Written as DNA, the CDR3 is TGTGCCAGCAGCTTGGCGAGCGGGGCAGGGGTGGGCGAGCAGTACTTC. Protein sequence: CASSLASGAGVGEQYF.

CDR3 amino acids: CSGRQSNTEAFF. The DNA for the CDR3 is TGCAGCGGAAGACAGAGTAACACTGAAGCTTTCTTT. V gene TRBV29-1 combines with J gene TRBJ1-1; D is perhaps TRBD1 (5 bases). Germline V gives CDR1 SQVTM, CDR2 ANQGSEA. CDR3 length equals 12 residues. V lost 7 bases to trimming and J lost 2 bases, with 11 bases between them.

This clone was seen just once. The chain is built from TRBV28 and TRBJ1-2; TRBD1 is a possible D gene (6 bases). The CDR3 extends over 15 amino acids. In germline, CDR1 is MDHEN, CDR2 SYDVKM. V lost 6 bases to trimming and J lost 5 bases, with 19 bases between them. The chain's CDR3 is CASREGYRVGYGYTF. The CDR3, as DNA: TGTGCCAGCAGGGAAGGGTACAGGGTTGGATATGGCTACACCTTC.

The V and J genes are TRBV27 and TRBJ1-1; D may be TRBD1 (5 bases). Germline lookup yields CDR1 MNHEY and CDR2 SMNVEV (reference sequence). The CDR3 covers 14 residues. Trimming took off 3 bases at V and 1 base at J, with 9 bases between the two ends. CDR3 residues: CASSLGQTNTEAFF. DNA of the CDR3: TGTGCCAGCAGTTTGGGGCAAACGAACACTGAAGCTTTCTTT.

The chain is built from TRBV4-1 and TRBJ1-5; D perhaps matches TRBD1 (6 bases). The ends were cut back, 0 bases at V and 0 bases at J, with 15 bases in the middle. The germline gives CDR1 MGHRA, CDR2 YSYEKL. The CDR3 extends over 18 amino acids. This CDR3 reads CASSQESRGVLSNQPQHF. The CDR3 DNA follows: TGCGCCAGCAGCCAAGAATCCAGGGGAGTTCTTAGCAATCAGCCCCAGCATTTT.

The chain combines TRBV27 with TRBJ2-7; the match to TRBD1 covers 7 bases. CDR1 and CDR2 from the germline V gene are MNHEY and SMNVEV (reference sequence). V lost 3 bases, J lost 2 bases, and 25 bases stayed unmatched. CDR3 length: 21 residues. The CDR3 DNA reads TGTGCCAGCAGTTTTCAAGTGAAGGGTCTTATTGGGGGACAGAAGACCTACGAGCAGTACTTC. Translating it yields CASSFQVKGLIGGQKTYEQYF.

The CDR3 DNA follows: TGTGCCAGCAGCGCAACACAGGGGGCAAGCTCTGGAAACACCATATATTTT. Protein: CASSATQGASSGNTIYF. The V and J genes are TRBV9 and TRBJ1-3; 9 positions agree with TRBD1. Trimming cost V 3 bases and J 0 bases; bases outside gene matches: 7. CDR1 is SGDLS, CDR2 YYNGEE, per germline. This CDR3 spans 17 amino acids.

This clone has just one count. This rearrangement joins TRBV28 to TRBJ1-6; D uncertain. The CDR3 has 15 amino acids. The V and J ends lost 8 bases and 4 bases respectively, with 15 bases between them. The germline gives CDR1 MDHEN, CDR2 SYDVKM. CDR3 protein: CASGFRGLYNSPLHF. The CDR3 region has the DNA TGTGCCAGCGGGTTTCGAGGACTGTATAATTCACCCCTCCACTTT.

The V and J genes are TRBV9 and TRBJ2-1; 10 positions agree with TRBD2. In germline, CDR1 is SGDLS, CDR2 YYNGEE. V trimming: 4 bases; J trimming: 2 bases; junction bases outside the gene matches: 12. The CDR3 extends over 18 amino acids. The CDR3 DNA reads as TGTGCCAGCAGCCCCCCATGGGCTAGCGGGAGTACCTACAATGAGCAGTTCTTC. Residues: CASSPPWASGSTYNEQFF.